This TCR beta chain was obtained from a study of T cell responses to AZD1222 COVID-19 vaccine (TCRdb year 2021). Study-wide context: AZD1222 recipients whose second dose came at about 4 weeks and those whose second dose came at about 12 weeks were combined into one group, since spike-specific TCR depth and breadth did not differ between the two schedules. A total of around 240 trial participants underwent TCR sequencing, of whom some 200 had received two doses of AZD1222 and approximately 26 had received two doses of the MenACWY control vaccine. Enrollment into the trials was organized by age into subgroups of 18-55, 56-69 and 70-plus years, and those subgroups contained roughly 150, 30 and 60 TCR-sequenced participants, respectively. Findings and caveats that apply to the study as a whole: Conclusions about previously exposed vaccinees are limited because only 6 or 7 AZD1222 recipients were SARS-CoV-2 seropositive at baseline. The vaccine-associated CD4 TCRs covered the entire spike protein, and the dominant responses fell in regions 160-218 and 743-854. No day 14 peak-response samples were available, so repertoires were characterized only after the peak T cell response. A significant rise in spike-specific TCR breadth and depth was observed after two AZD1222 doses relative to day 0 and relative to MenACWY recipients. Most participants were white British and females outnumbered males, and the authors suggested that clonal diversity may have been underestimated. Nearly half of unique spike-specific TCRs reportedly recognized epitopes outside regions mutated in the B.1.351 and B.1.1.7 variants. The 56-69-year group was small, and its depth increase did not reach significance, likely because of low power.

With regard to this clone: Its specific antigen is unknown. Per-nucleotide qualities are absent, and no much larger clonotype sits a single base away.

Reading the label with the study, this specimen's time point is: baseline before first vaccination. Samples from vaccinated people were obtained from the UK trials COV001 and COV002, which included a single-blind randomized controlled phase 2/3 trial of AZD1222 (ChAdOx1 nCoV-19) in healthy adults. For TCRbeta chain sequencing, PBMC samples from trial participants were taken at day 0 and at day 28 after the second dose. The CDR3 regions of human TCRbeta chains were analyzed by immunosequencing. The original pipeline was this. TCRs in the repertoires were compared against a reference library of SARS-CoV-2-specific TCRs that had been generated with the MIRA antigen-specificity platform. Breadth was defined as the fraction of unique TCRs that were SARS-CoV-2-associated. Depth was defined as the fraction of total T cells that were SARS-CoV-2-associated. Each spike-specific TCR was assigned to its reactive spike region and to a CD4 or CD8 class using the MIRA data. Log10-transformed breadth and depth values were compared by one-way ANOVA with Sidak's multiple comparisons tests. TCRdb's version of the immuneACCESS table is confined to in-frame rearrangements and falls short of the full clone set. An unresolved V gene accounts for under half of the shortfall where checked; the remainder is of unknown origin. V and J calls and clone size are as listed in that table; D and trimming were resolved from the DNA. The sample table lists over 110,000 clones, about 91% of them with a count of one. The biggest ten clones account for around 2.8% of the sample.

The source material was peripheral blood, sampled on day 0 of AZD1222 vaccination. The receptor's source is an adult in good health.

CDR3 loop: CASSTGQGADSPLHF. Read as DNA, the sequence is TGTGCCAGCAGCACAGGACAGGGGGCGGATTCACCCCTCCACTTT. Here the chain combines TRBV9 and TRBJ1-6; 11 of the junction bases match TRBD1. Trimming removed 4 bases from V and 8 bases from J; the gene matches leave 5 bases unexplained. CDR1 and CDR2 are read off the germline V gene as SGDLS and YYNGEE. Including cysteine and phenylalanine, the CDR3 has 15 amino acids. Of all the DNA, just the CDR3 is kept, 45 bases in frame from base 1. The variable domain in full, with residues beyond the CDR3 obtained from the reference TRBV9 and TRBJ1-6 genes, is DSGVTQTPKHLITATGQRVTLRCSPRSGDLSVYWYQQSLDQGLQFLIQYYNGEERAKGNILERFSAQQFPDLHSELNLSSLELGDSALYFCASSTGQGADSPLHFGNGTRLTVT.